The clone carrying this TCR beta chain was counted once. Its antigen is not identified. These data originate in a study of T cell responses to AZD1222 COVID-19 vaccine. Study-level background: Pooling of second doses given at about 4 or about 12 weeks was done.

This table comes from immunoSEQ multiplex PCR, and its TCRdb copy is limited to in-frame clones, with some not included. Of under 150,000 clones in the sample, roughly 88% are singletons; the top ten hold roughly 1.6%. The length of the CDR3 is 12 residues. The ends were cut back, 2 bases at V and 14 bases at J, with 12 bases in the middle. Germline values: CDR1 MNHEY, CDR2 SVGEGT. The study, taken as a whole, reports: Only after the peak T cell response were repertoires sampled. The donor group comprised mostly white British people and more females; the analysis possibly underestimated clonal diversity.

Sequenced here: peripheral blood, sampled on day 0 of AZD1222 vaccination. The rearrangement uses TRBV6-2 or TRBV6-3 and TRBJ1-4, with D perhaps matching TRBD1 (5 bases). The TCR comes from an adult in good health. CDR3: CASSYLGQELFF. The CDR3 DNA reads TGTGCCAGCAGTTACCTCGGACAAGAGCTGTTTTTT.